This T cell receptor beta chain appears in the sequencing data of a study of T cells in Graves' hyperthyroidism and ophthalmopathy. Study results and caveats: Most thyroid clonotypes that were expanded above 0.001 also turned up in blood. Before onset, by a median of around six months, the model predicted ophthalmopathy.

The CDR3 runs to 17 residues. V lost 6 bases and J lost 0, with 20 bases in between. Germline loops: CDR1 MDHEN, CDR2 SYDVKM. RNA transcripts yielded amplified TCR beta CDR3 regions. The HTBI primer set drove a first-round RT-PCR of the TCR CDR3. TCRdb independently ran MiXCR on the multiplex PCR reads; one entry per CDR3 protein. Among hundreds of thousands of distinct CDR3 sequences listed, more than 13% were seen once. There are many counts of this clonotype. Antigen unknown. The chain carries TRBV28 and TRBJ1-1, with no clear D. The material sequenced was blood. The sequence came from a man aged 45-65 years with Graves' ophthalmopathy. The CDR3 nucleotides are TGTGCCAGCAGCCGCTTCGGAAACGTGCATATGAACACTGAAGCTTTCTTT. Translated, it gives CASSRFGNVHMNTEAFF.